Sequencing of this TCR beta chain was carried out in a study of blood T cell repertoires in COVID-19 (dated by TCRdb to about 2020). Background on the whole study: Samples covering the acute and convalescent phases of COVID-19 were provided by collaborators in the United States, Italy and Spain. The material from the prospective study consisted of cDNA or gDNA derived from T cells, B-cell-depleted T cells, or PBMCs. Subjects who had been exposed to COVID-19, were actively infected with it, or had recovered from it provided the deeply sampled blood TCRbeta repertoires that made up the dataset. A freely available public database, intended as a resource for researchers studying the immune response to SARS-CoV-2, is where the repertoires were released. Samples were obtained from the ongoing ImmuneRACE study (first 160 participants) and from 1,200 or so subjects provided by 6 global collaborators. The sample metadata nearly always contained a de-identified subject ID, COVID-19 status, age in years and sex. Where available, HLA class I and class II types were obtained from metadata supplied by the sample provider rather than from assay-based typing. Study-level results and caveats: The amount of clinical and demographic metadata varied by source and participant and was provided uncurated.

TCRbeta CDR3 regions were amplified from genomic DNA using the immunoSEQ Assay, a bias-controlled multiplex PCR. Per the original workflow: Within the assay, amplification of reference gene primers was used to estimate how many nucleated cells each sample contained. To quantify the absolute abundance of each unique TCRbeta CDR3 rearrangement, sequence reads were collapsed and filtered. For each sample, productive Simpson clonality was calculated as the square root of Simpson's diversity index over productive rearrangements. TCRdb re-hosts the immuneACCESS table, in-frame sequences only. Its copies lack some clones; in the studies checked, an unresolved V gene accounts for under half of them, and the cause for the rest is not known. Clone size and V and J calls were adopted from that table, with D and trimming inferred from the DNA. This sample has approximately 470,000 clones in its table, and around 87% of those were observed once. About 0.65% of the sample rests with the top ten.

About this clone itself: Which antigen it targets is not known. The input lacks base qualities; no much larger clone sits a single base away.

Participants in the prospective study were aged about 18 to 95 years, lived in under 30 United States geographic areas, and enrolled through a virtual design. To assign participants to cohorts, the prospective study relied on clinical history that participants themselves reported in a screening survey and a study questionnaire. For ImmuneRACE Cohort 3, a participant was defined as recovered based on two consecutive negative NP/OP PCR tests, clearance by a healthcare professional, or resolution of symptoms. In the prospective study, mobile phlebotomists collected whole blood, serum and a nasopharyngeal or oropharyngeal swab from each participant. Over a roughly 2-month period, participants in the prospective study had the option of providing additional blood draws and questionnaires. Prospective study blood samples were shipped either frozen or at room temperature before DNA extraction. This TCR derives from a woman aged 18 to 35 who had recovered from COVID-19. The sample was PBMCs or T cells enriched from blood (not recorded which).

The nucleotide sequence is given as TGTGCCAGCAGTCCCCGCGAAGGCGGTGGCTACACCTTC. The encoded protein is CASSPREGGGYTF. This sequence uses TRBV2 and TRBJ1-2, with an unclear D gene assignment. In the germline V gene, CDR1 corresponds to SNHLY and CDR2 to FYNNEI. The V and J ends are trimmed by 5 bases and 7 bases, leaving 14 bases between them. The CDR3 has 13 amino acids, counting the end cysteine and phenylalanine. CDR3 DNA only is kept here, 39 bases in frame from base 1.